These 17 T cell receptor beta chains share one sample of origin, sequenced in a study of molecular identifiers for immune sequencing clone quantification (dated by TCRdb to 2017 to 2018). Receptors were amplified or captured by PCR. TCRdb records NextSeq 500 as the sequencer. TCRdb reran the public reads through fastp at Q25 and MiXCR, keeping productive beta chains. Duplicate CDR3 protein sequences are folded into a single record with the most common DNA and genes. Within this sample are approximately 97,000 distinct CDR3 sequences, with 30% to 35% of them counted one time only. The ten largest account for less than 10% of the sample. The sequenced material came from naive CD8+ T cells from blood, with Jurkat cell RNA spiked in. Read against the paper, the sample's cell subset or site label means: FACS-sorted CD8+CD4-CCR7+CD45RA+ naive T cells. The receptors come from a human donor in good health. Some libraries in this study had Jurkat cell RNA spiked in.

The table lists this clonotype with many counts. The chain has TRBV7-9 and TRBJ1-3; D may be TRBD1 (6 bases). CDR1 is SEHNR, CDR2 FQNEAQ, per germline (reference sequence). The V and J ends lost 5 bases and 1 base respectively, with 18 bases between them. This CDR3 contains 17 residues. CDR3 loop: CASSPAGVLVSGNTIYF. CDR3 bases: TGTGCCAGCAGCCCTGCAGGGGTGCTTGTTTCTGGAAACACCATATATTTT.

In its sample, this clonotype was seen a few times. The chain recombines TRBV9 with TRBJ1-2; D not resolved. The CDR3 is made up of 13 amino acids. CDR1 and CDR2 from the germline V gene are SGDLS and YYNGEE. The ends were cut back, 0 bases at V and 0 bases at J, with 3 bases in the middle. The CDR3 sequence: CASSVATNYGYTF. The DNA for the CDR3 is TGTGCCAGCAGCGTAGCAACTAACTATGGCTACACCTTC. Based on the CDR3 plus reference TRBV9 and TRBJ1-2, the full variable domain is DSGVTQTPKHLITATGQRVTLRCSPRSGDLSVYWYQQSLDQGLQFLIQYYNGEERAKGNILERFSAQQFPDLHSELNLSSLELGDSALYFCASSVATNYGYTFGSGTRLTVV.

This chain uses TRBV9 with TRBJ2-1; D may be TRBD1 (6 bases). Per germline, CDR1 SGDLS and CDR2 YYNGEE. CDR3 size: 17 residues. Trimming took 0 bases from V and 0 from J, leaving 13 bases between them. CDR3 nucleotides: TGTGCCAGCAGCGTAGGCCCCGGGACACGCTCCTACAATGAGCAGTTCTTC. Its protein is CASSVGPGTRSYNEQFF.

CDR3 DNA: TGTGCCAGCAGTCTCCCCGTTGGGGCCAACGTCCTGACTTTC. Amino acids: CASSLPVGANVLTF. The rearrangement uses TRBV6-2 or TRBV6-3 and TRBJ2-6; D ambiguous. The CDR3 extends over 14 amino acids. Trimming shortened V by 5 bases and J by 3 bases, and 8 bases separated the two germline ends. Germline assignment: CDR1 MNHEY and CDR2 SVGEGT.

This clonotype has a count of ten or more. The chain's CDR3 is CASSSLERAYEQYF. DNA for the CDR3: TGTGCCAGCAGTTCCCTGGAACGAGCCTACGAGCAGTACTTC. The chain combines TRBV28 with TRBJ2-7; D call uncertain. Trimming left V 4 bases short and J 2 bases short, with 12 bases between. This CDR3 has 14 amino acids. The germline V gene has CDR1 MDHEN and CDR2 SYDVKM.

This clonotype was found many times. The chain links TRBV7-9 to TRBJ1-1; 9 positions agree with TRBD1. The CDR3 has 12 residues. Trimming removed 10 bases from V and 4 bases from J; junction bases left unmatched: 4. Per the germline V gene, CDR1 is SEHNR and CDR2 is FQNEAQ (reference sequence). This chain's CDR3 is CATPDRGTEAFF. In nucleotides, the CDR3 is TGTGCCACCCCGGACAGGGGCACTGAAGCTTTCTTT.

A word on this clonotype: It differs at one base from a far larger clone, so likely a read error. V usage is TRBV7-8 and J usage is TRBJ2-1; no firm D call. Per the germline V gene, CDR1 is SGHVS and CDR2 is FQNEAQ. The CDR3 length is 11 residues. CDR3 protein: CASSSYNEQLF. CDR3 coding DNA: TGTGCCAGCAGCTCCTACAATGAGCAGCTCTTC. Looking up the rest from reference TRBV7-8 and TRBJ2-1 gives the full variable domain: GAGVSQSPRYKVAKRGQDVALRCDPISGHVSLFWYQQALGQGPEFLTYFQNEAQLDKSGLPSDRFFAERPEGSVSTLKIQRTQQEDSAVYLCASSSYNEQLFGPGTRLTVL.

The rearrangement links TRBV13 to TRBJ2-1, with 11 bases fitting TRBD2. The CDR3 runs to 20 residues. V gave up 0 bases and J gave up 3 bases; unmatched junction bases: 13. Germline assignment: CDR1 PRHDT and CDR2 FYEKMQ (reference sequence). CDR3 bases: TGTGCCAGCAGCTTAGGGAGGCCCACTAGCGGGAGAGCGGTCTACAATGAGCAGTTCTTC. Its translation: CASSLGRPTSGRAVYNEQFF.

Only a few counts were recorded for this clonotype. The chain combines TRBV28 with TRBJ1-1; D is undetermined. Per the germline V gene, CDR1 is MDHEN and CDR2 is SYDVKM. V lost 4 bases and J lost 1, with 16 bases in between. This CDR3 comprises 16 residues. CDR3 loop: CASSSPLHRPNTEAFF. CDR3 bases: TGTGCCAGCAGTTCACCCTTACATAGACCGAACACTGAAGCTTTCTTT.

A few counts support this clonotype. V is TRBV7-6 and J is TRBJ2-1; D gene ambiguous. CDR3 size: 13 residues. V shed 5 bases and J shed 2 bases, with 7 bases lying between them. Germline lookup yields CDR1 SGHVS and CDR2 FNYEAQ. This CDR3 is CASSPLPYNEQFF. The CDR3 region has the DNA TGTGCCAGCAGCCCGCTTCCCTACAATGAGCAGTTCTTC.

Many counts were recorded for this clonotype. DNA for the CDR3: TGTGCCAGCAGCTCAGGACTAGCGGGTAGCACAGATACGCAGTATTTT. It is translated as CASSSGLAGSTDTQYF. The chain uses TRBV7-8 and TRBJ2-3, with 11 bases lining up with TRBD2. V trimming: 4 bases; J trimming: 0 bases; junction bases outside the gene matches: 3. This CDR3 is built from 16 residues. Germline V gene sequence: CDR1 SGHVS, CDR2 FQNEAQ. The full variable domain, its missing parts supplied by reference TRBV7-8 and TRBJ2-3, is GAGVSQSPRYKVAKRGQDVALRCDPISGHVSLFWYQQALGQGPEFLTYFQNEAQLDKSGLPSDRFFAERPEGSVSTLKIQRTQQEDSAVYLCASSSGLAGSTDTQYFGPGTRLTVL.

This chain joins TRBV6-2 or TRBV6-3 and TRBJ2-2; a possible D gene is TRBD2 (5 bases). CDR3 length: 19 residues. Germline V CDR1 and CDR2: MNHEY, SVGEGT. V was cut by 3 bases and J by 1 base, with 21 bases left in between. The CDR3 DNA is TGTGCCAGCAGTTATTCCCCCCTGTCTAGCTTCGAGAACACCGGGGAGCTGTTTTTT. Its protein is CASSYSPLSSFENTGELFF.

This clonotype was recorded many times. This sequence joins TRBV20-1 and TRBJ2-7; D remains unclear. Germline V lookup: CDR1 DFQATT, CDR2 SNEGSKA (reference sequence). Trimming removed 3 bases from V and 5 bases from J, with 20 bases in between. The CDR3 covers 15 residues. CDR3 sequence: CSASFQAATSDEQYF. CDR3 DNA sequence: TGCAGTGCTAGTTTTCAGGCGGCAACTTCGGACGAGCAGTACTTC.

The rearrangement uses TRBV7-9 and TRBJ2-1; 7 bases line up with TRBD1. CDR1 is SEHNR and CDR2 is FQNEAQ in the germline V gene (reference sequence). Unmatched junction bases numbered 18, after V lost 5 bases and J lost 5 bases. The CDR3 loop spans 18 amino acids. The chain's CDR3 is CASSPQLSTGETNNEQFF. The DNA of the CDR3 is TGTGCCAGCAGCCCACAACTATCTACAGGGGAGACTAACAATGAGCAGTTCTTC. The whole variable domain, filled in from reference TRBV7-9 and TRBJ2-1, reads DTGVSQNPRHKITKRGQNVTFRCDPISEHNRLYWYRQTLGQGPEFLTYFQNEAQLEKSRLLSDRFSAERPKGSFSTLEIQRTEQGDSAMYLCASSPQLSTGETNNEQFFGPGTRLTVL.

As regards this clonotype: A much more abundant neighbour one base away suggests this may be a read error. V is TRBV27 and J is TRBJ1-1, with unresolved D. The CDR3 has 14 amino acids. Trimming left V 5 bases short and J 1 base short, with 11 bases between. Germline CDR1 reads MNHEY; CDR2 reads SMNVEV (reference sequence). The CDR3 sequence: CASSMQQRNTEAFF. The CDR3 region has the DNA TGTGCCAGCAGTATGCAACAAAGGAACACTGAAGCTTTCTTT.

This rearrangement joins TRBV7-9 to TRBJ2-7; D gene unclear. The V end was cut by 0 bases, the J end by 3 bases, with 15 bases between. In germline, CDR1 is SEHNR, CDR2 FQNEAQ (reference sequence). CDR3 size: 16 residues. The CDR3 reads CASSLAWDVPDYEQYF. The CDR3 DNA reads TGTGCCAGCAGCTTAGCGTGGGATGTCCCGGACTACGAGCAGTACTTC.

This clonotype has just a few counts. The chain is built from TRBV4-2 and TRBJ2-7; 9 bases map to TRBD2. CDR1 LGHNA and CDR2 YNFKEQ come from the germline V gene. This CDR3 is built from 15 residues. The trim removed 2 bases at V and 4 bases at J, leaving 6 bases unmatched. CDR3 region: CASSQFASGIYEQYF. CDR3 in DNA: TGTGCCAGCAGCCAATTCGCTAGCGGGATTTACGAGCAGTACTTC.